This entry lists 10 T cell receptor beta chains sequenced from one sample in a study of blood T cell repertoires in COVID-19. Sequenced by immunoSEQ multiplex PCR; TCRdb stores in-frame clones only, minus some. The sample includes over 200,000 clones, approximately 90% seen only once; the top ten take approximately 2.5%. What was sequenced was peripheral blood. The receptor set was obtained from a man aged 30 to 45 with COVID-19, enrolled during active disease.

The CDR3: CASSPQQGNEQFF. The DNA of the CDR3 is TGTGCCAGCAGCCCACAACAGGGGAATGAGCAGTTCTTC. V gene TRBV11-2 combines with J gene TRBJ2-1, with 7 bases identical to TRBD1. V was clipped by 5 bases and J by 7 bases; unmatched bases: 5. Germline values: CDR1 SGHAT, CDR2 FQNNGV. The length of the CDR3 is 13 residues.

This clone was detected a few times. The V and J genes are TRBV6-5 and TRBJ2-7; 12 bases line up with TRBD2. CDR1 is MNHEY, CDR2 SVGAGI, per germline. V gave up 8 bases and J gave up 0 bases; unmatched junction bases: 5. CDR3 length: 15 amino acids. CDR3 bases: TGTGCCAGCGGGTCGACTAGCGGGAGCTCCTACGAGCAGTACTTC. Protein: CASGSTSGSSYEQYF.

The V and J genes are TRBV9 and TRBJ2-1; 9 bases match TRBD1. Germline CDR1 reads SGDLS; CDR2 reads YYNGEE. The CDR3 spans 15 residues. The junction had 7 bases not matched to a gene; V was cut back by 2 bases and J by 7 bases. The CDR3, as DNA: TGTGCCAGCAGCGTTTTACAGGGGGCAAGGAATGAGCAGTTCTTC. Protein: CASSVLQGARNEQFF.

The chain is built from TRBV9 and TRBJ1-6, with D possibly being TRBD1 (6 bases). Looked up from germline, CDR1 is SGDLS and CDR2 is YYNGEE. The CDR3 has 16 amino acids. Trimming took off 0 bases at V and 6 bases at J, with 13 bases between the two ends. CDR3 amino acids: CASSVGGQTINSPLHF. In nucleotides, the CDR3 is TGTGCCAGCAGCGTAGGAGGACAGACTATTAATTCACCCCTCCACTTT.

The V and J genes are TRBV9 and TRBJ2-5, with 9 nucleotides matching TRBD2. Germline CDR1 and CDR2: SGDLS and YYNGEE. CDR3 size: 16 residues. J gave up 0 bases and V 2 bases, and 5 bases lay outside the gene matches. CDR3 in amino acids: CASSVTGTSHQETQYF. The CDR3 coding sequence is TGTGCCAGCAGCGTTACCGGGACTAGCCACCAAGAGACCCAGTACTTC. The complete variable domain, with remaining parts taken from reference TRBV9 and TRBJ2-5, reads DSGVTQTPKHLITATGQRVTLRCSPRSGDLSVYWYQQSLDQGLQFLIQYYNGEERAKGNILERFSAQQFPDLHSELNLSSLELGDSALYFCASSVTGTSHQETQYFGPGTRLLVL.

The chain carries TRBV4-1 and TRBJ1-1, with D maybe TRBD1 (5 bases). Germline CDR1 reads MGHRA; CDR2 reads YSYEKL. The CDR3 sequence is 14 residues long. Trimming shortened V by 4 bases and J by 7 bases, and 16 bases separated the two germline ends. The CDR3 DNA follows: TGCGCCAGCAGCCGGACGAGCGGGGGAAATGAAGCTTTCTTT. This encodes CASSRTSGGNEAFF.

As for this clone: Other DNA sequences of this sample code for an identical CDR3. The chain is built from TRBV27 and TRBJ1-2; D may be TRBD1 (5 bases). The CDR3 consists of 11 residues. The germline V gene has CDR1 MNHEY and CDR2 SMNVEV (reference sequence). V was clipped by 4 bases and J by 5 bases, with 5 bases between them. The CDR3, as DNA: TGTGCCAGCAGTTCAGGGTATGGCTACACCTTC. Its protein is CASSSGYGYTF.

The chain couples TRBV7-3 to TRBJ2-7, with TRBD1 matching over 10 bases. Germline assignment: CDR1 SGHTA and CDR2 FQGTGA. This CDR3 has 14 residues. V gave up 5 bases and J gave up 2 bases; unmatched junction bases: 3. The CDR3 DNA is TGTGCCAGCAGCCTAGGACAGGGGGCCTACGAGCAGTACTTC. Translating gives CASSLGQGAYEQYF.

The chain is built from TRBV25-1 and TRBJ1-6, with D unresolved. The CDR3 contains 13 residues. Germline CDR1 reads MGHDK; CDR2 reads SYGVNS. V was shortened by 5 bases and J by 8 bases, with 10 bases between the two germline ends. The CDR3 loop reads CASSKDWYSPLHF. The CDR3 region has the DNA TGTGCCAGCAGTAAAGACTGGTATTCACCCCTCCACTTT.

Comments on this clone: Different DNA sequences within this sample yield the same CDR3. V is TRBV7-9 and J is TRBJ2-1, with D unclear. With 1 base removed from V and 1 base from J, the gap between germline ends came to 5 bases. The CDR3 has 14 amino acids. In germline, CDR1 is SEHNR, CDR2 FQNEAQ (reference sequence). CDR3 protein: CASSLDSSYNEQFF. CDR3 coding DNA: TGTGCCAGCAGCTTAGACAGTTCCTACAATGAGCAGTTCTTC.